The source of this T cell receptor beta chain is a study of T-cell memory formation after mild COVID-19. The wider study: Largely, the TCR clusters proved donor specific. Findings and caveats of the study: Second-wave clones that peaked on day 37 lacked confirmed SARS-CoV-2 specificity. Clones that got smaller from day 15 to 85 had even CD4/CD8, while clones growing later tipped toward CD4+. The appearance of some responding clones in pre-infection memory suggested that cross-reactive memory joined.

V shed 6 bases, J shed 5 bases, and the junction held 11 bases outside the gene matches. The V gene's germline CDR1 is SGHRS and CDR2 YFSETQ. The CDR3 totals 15 residues. Each CDR3 protein is one row after TCRdb ran MiXCR on the 5' RACE reads. Of approximately 110,000 distinct CDR3 sequences listed, 20% to 25% were seen once; the top ten hold approximately 40%. About this clonotype itself: Its antigen is currently unknown.

The chain uses TRBV5-1 and TRBJ2-1; 7 bases align to TRBD2. Sequenced input: PBMCs or a T cell subset sorted from them (not recorded which). The receptor comes from a man aged 18 to 29 who had mild COVID-19 (a few samples of this study predate the infection). Cell type and time point are not known. The CDR3 loop reads CASTPRLAGNNEQFF. As DNA, the CDR3 is TGCGCCAGCACCCCGCGACTAGCCGGTAACAATGAGCAGTTCTTC.